Listed below are T cell receptor beta chains from one sample, sequenced in a study of shared clonotypes between healthy human individuals. Only in-frame clones appear in the TCRdb table, and some are missing; sequencing was by immunoSEQ multiplex PCR. The data hold around 480,000 clones, with 60% to 80% observed a single time. Sequencing input: PBMCs. These receptors were taken from a middle-aged woman in good health. Some clones in this sample may be carry-over from other donors' samples. Both conserved end residues are part of each CDR3. A D gene is named only where the DNA matches it firmly. The size of a clone is reported for some rows only, either as once, few or many, or as a class for expanded clones.

TRBV15	once	NA	TRBJ2-7	CATSRRSGTPDEQYF	TGTGCCACCAGCAGACGCTCCGGGACTCCTGACGAGCAGTACTTC
TRBV5-4	NA	TRBD2	TRBJ2-1	CASRPPGERESLYNEQFF	TGTGCCAGCAGACCGCCCGGGGAGCGGGAGTCCCTCTACAATGAGCAGTTCTTC
TRBV19	NA	TRBD1	TRBJ1-1	CASSDYGGTGNTEAFF	TGTGCCAGTTCTGATTATGGAGGGACAGGGAACACTGAAGCTTTCTTT
TRBV27	NA	NA	TRBJ1-2	CASYRGAPGYGYTF	TGTGCGAGCTACCGGGGGGCCCCTGGGTATGGCTACACCTTC
TRBV14	NA	NA	TRBJ2-3	CASSQSPSTDTQYF	TGTGCCAGCAGCCAATCTCCTAGCACAGATACGCAGTATTTT
TRBV7-2	NA	NA	TRBJ2-3	CASSRLVRDTQYF	TGTGCCAGCAGCCGACTAGTCAGGGATACGCAGTATTTT
TRBV18	NA	NA	TRBJ2-5	CASSPGTQQMETQYF	TGTGCCAGCTCACCCGGGACACAACAAATGGAGACCCAGTACTTC
TRBV19	few	NA	TRBJ2-1	CASSIGLNEQFF	TGTGCCAGTAGTATAGGACTGAATGAGCAGTTCTTC
TRBV30	few	NA	TRBJ1-1	CAWKPGAKDEAFF	TGTGCCTGGAAACCGGGGGCAAAGGATGAAGCTTTCTTT
TRBV11-2	few	NA	TRBJ2-7	CASSRDIRAWYEQYF	TGTGCCAGCAGCCGGGACATCCGGGCATGGTACGAGCAGTACTTC
TRBV7-2	NA	TRBD1	TRBJ2-1	CASSPTGTGGEQFF	TGTGCCAGCAGCCCGACCGGGACAGGGGGGGAGCAGTTCTTC
TRBV5-1	NA	NA	TRBJ2-5	CASRPGQQETQYF	TGCGCCAGCAGACCGGGACAACAAGAGACCCAGTACTTC
TRBV4-1	few	NA	TRBJ1-1	CASSQDEGTEAFF	TGCGCCAGCAGCCAAGATGAGGGCACTGAAGCTTTCTTT
TRBV4-1	NA	NA	TRBJ2-1	CASSQYNEQFF	TGCGCCAGCAGCCAATACAATGAGCAGTTCTTC
TRBV15	NA	TRBD2	TRBJ2-3	CATRLGAWREGTTDTQYF	TGTGCCACCAGACTAGGGGCTTGGCGGGAGGGAACCACAGATACGCAGTATTTT
TRBV11-3	NA	NA	TRBJ2-5	CASSLRRQGTQYF	TGTGCCAGCAGCTTAAGGAGGCAGGGGACCCAGTACTTC
TRBV28	NA	NA	TRBJ2-5	CASSGRLNQETQYF	TGTGCCAGCAGTGGACGGCTAAACCAAGAGACCCAGTACTTC
TRBV6-6	once	NA	TRBJ1-2	CASSSDRRNGYTF	TGTGCCAGCAGCTCCGACAGGAGGAATGGCTACACCTTC
TRBV7-8	once	NA	TRBJ2-1	CASSLGELGLGNEQFF	TGTGCCAGCAGCTTAGGGGAATTAGGACTGGGGAATGAGCAGTTCTTC
TRBV18	few	TRBD2	TRBJ2-7	CASSPKREGLGEQYF	TGTGCCAGCTCACCGAAGCGGGAGGGCCTGGGTGAGCAGTACTTC
TRBV5-1	NA	NA	TRBJ2-3	CASSFGAETDTQYF	TGCGCCAGCAGCTTTGGGGCGGAGACAGATACGCAGTATTTT
TRBV7-9	NA	TRBD1	TRBJ2-5	CASKLPGRTGRETQYF	TGTGCCAGCAAGCTCCCGGGACGGACAGGGCGAGAGACCCAGTACTTC
TRBV2	NA	NA	TRBJ1-1	CASNTVEGTEAFF	TGTGCCAGTAACACAGTGGAAGGGACTGAAGCTTTCTTT
TRBV19	NA	TRBD2	TRBJ2-7	CASRVLAGGRYEQYF	TGTGCCAGTAGGGTCCTAGCGGGAGGCCGCTACGAGCAGTACTTC
TRBV2	NA	TRBD2	TRBJ2-7	CASSEASGPYEQYF	TGTGCCAGCAGTGAGGCTAGCGGACCCTACGAGCAGTACTTC
TRBV19	NA	NA	TRBJ2-4	CASRGAEDKNIQYF	TGTGCCAGTAGGGGGGCAGAAGACAAAAACATTCAGTACTTC
TRBV4-2	NA	TRBD1	TRBJ1-1	CASSQTGGSNTEAFF	TGTGCCAGCAGCCAGACAGGGGGATCGAACACTGAAGCTTTCTTT
TRBV11-1	NA	NA	TRBJ1-5	CASSLSGGQPQHF	TGTGCCAGCAGCTTATCCGGGGGTCAGCCCCAGCATTTT
TRBV7-9	NA	TRBD1	TRBJ2-1	CASSHRGPSYNEQFF	TGTGCCAGCAGCCACAGGGGGCCCTCCTACAATGAGCAGTTCTTC
TRBV7-9	NA	TRBD1	TRBJ2-3	CASSRPGQGGDTQYF	TGTGCCAGCAGCCGACCAGGACAGGGGGGAGATACGCAGTATTTT
TRBV6-4	many	NA	TRBJ2-2	CASSEEGTGELFF	TGTGCCAGCAGTGAGGAGGGCACCGGGGAGCTGTTTTTT
TRBV15	NA	NA	TRBJ1-2	CATTPGVGINYGYTF	TGTGCCACCACCCCCGGGGTTGGGATAAACTATGGCTACACCTTC
TRBV4-1	many	NA	TRBJ1-4	CASSQDGGTEKLFF	TGCGCCAGCAGCCAAGATGGGGGAACCGAAAAACTGTTTTTT
TRBV28	NA	NA	TRBJ1-2	CASSPTRTYGYTF	TGTGCCAGCAGTCCGACAAGGACCTATGGCTACACCTTC
TRBV5-6	NA	NA	TRBJ2-7	CASSLAMSYEQYF	TGTGCCAGCAGCTTGGCAATGTCGTACGAGCAGTACTTC
TRBV28	NA	TRBD1	TRBJ2-7	CASRGTGGSTIYEQYF	TGTGCCAGCAGGGGGACAGGGGGGTCCACGATCTACGAGCAGTACTTC
TRBV4-1	NA	TRBD2	TRBJ2-2	CASSFGLAGVVTGELFF	TGCGCCAGCAGCTTTGGACTAGCGGGAGTTGTCACCGGGGAGCTGTTTTTT
TRBV19	NA	NA	TRBJ2-1	CASSKNSYNEQFF	TGTGCCAGTAGTAAGAATTCATACAATGAGCAGTTCTTC
TRBV30	once	NA	TRBJ1-2	CAWSARRLANYGYTF	TGTGCCTGGAGTGCGAGGCGGTTAGCTAACTATGGCTACACCTTC
TRBV27	NA	TRBD2	TRBJ2-3	CASSPLAGGGDTQYF	TGTGCCAGCAGCCCCTTAGCGGGAGGCGGAGATACGCAGTATTTT
TRBV4-1	NA	TRBD2	TRBJ2-5	CAGSQESLAESLGETQYF	TGCGCCGGCAGCCAAGAGAGTCTAGCGGAATCCCTCGGGGAGACCCAGTACTTC
TRBV5-1	NA	TRBD1	TRBJ1-5	CASSQTGVGQPQHF	TGCGCCAGCAGCCAGACAGGGGTGGGTCAGCCCCAGCATTTT
TRBV6-8	NA	TRBD2	TRBJ2-1	CASSFLWREGRYNEQFF	TGTGCCAGCAGTTTTTTGTGGCGGGAGGGCCGGTACAATGAGCAGTTCTTC
TRBV10-3	NA	NA	TRBJ2-1	CAISVTRGAYNEQFF	TGTGCCATCAGTGTGACTAGGGGAGCCTACAATGAGCAGTTCTTC
TRBV29-1	NA	NA	TRBJ2-5	CSVEVSQETQYF	TGCAGCGTTGAAGTTTCCCAAGAGACCCAGTACTTC
TRBV5-1	NA	NA	TRBJ2-2	CASSLGRANTGELFF	TGCGCCAGCAGCTTGGGCAGGGCGAACACCGGGGAGCTGTTTTTT
TRBV28	NA	TRBD1	TRBJ1-1	CASSWGTVLNHEAFF	TGTGCCAGCAGTTGGGGGACAGTCCTCAACCATGAAGCTTTCTTT
TRBV6-6	NA	NA	TRBJ2-3	CASSRLAADTDTQYF	TGTGCCAGCAGTCGCTTAGCGGCTGACACAGATACGCAGTATTTT
TRBV2	NA	NA	TRBJ2-4	CASSPPRAWGPKNIQYF	TGTGCCAGCAGTCCCCCGCGGGCCTGGGGTCCCAAAAACATTCAGTACTTC